This T cell receptor beta chain is from a study of CD8+ T cells in alopecia areata. Overall study results and limits: Only one nonresponder was present, which leaves the link between baseline CD8+ expansion and response uncertain.

Treatment defined: oral pan-JAK inhibitor, 5-10 mg twice daily. This clone occurred a few times. Its antigen is unidentified. Germline values: CDR1 MNHEY, CDR2 SVGAGI. The CDR3 runs 13 residues. With 0 bases clipped from V and 6 bases from J, the junction kept 1 base outside the gene matches. Reverse transcription of extracted RNA yielded cDNA, which provided the sequencing template. Sequenced by immunoSEQ multiplex PCR; TCRdb stores in-frame clones only, minus some. The data contain about 160,000 clones, roughly two thirds of them singletons. The specimen comprised CD4+ T cells sorted from blood, sampled at week 4, from a patient treated with tofacitinib. The receptor's source is a human donor with alopecia areata. J is TRBJ2-7 and V is TRBV6-5; 8 nucleotides align to TRBD2. In nucleotides, the CDR3 is TGTGCCAGCAGTTACTCGGCGGGGGGCGAGCAGTACTTC. It codes for CASSYSAGGEQYF.